The rows below give T cell receptor beta chains drawn from one sample of a study of GPR56 and killer-like receptors on CD4 memory cells. From its re-call of the reads, TCRdb lists each CDR3 protein once, without DNA. The repertoire table contains about 2,400 distinct CDR3 sequences. The specimen sequenced was memory CD4+ T cells from blood. The receptors originated from a human donor in good health. Each CDR3 is given with its conserved first and last residue. Clone sizes are given selectively: once, few, many, or a class where the clone is expanded.

>TRBJ2-3|TRBV6-5|-
CASTPTSGGASDTQYF
>TRBJ2-4|TRBV27|large
CASSLYSTGSGDIQYF
>TRBJ2-1|TRBV7-3|-
CASSLGSGDEQFF
>TRBJ2-2|TRBV6-1|-
CASSPLAGGVGGELFF
>TRBJ1-2|TRBV6-5|large
CASRGVWGSYGYTF
>TRBJ2-7|TRBV7-9|medium-sized
CASSLAQYNEQYF
>TRBJ1-1|TRBV20-1|-
CSARDTGPPGTEAFF
>TRBJ2-3|TRBV19|large
CASRLRGAASGGDTQYF
>TRBJ2-1|TRBV5-1|-
CASSSGGPGNEQFF
>TRBJ2-7|TRBV12-3/TRBV12-4|-
CASSLSFWMNSSYEQYF
>TRBJ2-2|TRBV7-2|medium-sized
CASSQGLWVPATGELFF
>TRBJ1-6|TRBV20-1|-
CSARGRGGTPLHF
>TRBJ2-7|TRBV7-9|medium-sized
CASSLAGGSYEQYF
>TRBJ2-2|TRBV6-5|large
CASRSANTGELFF
>TRBJ1-4|TRBV2|-
CASSLGSYNEKLFF
>TRBJ1-1|TRBV5-1|-
CASSLEGASRAFF
>TRBJ1-1|TRBV19|large
CASTGWGGLGTEAFF
>TRBJ2-5|TRBV9|-
CASSVEPSGALQETQYF
>TRBJ1-2|TRBV19|large
CASSPRQGTSAHGYTF
>TRBJ1-4|TRBV18|medium-sized
CASSPYNEKLFF
>TRBJ1-4|TRBV12-3/TRBV12-4|-
CASNQQADGSEKLFF
>TRBJ2-2|TRBV20-1|-
CSAPISGRNTGELFF
>TRBJ1-2|TRBV7-2|large
CASSSQGRSDGYTF
>TRBJ1-1|TRBV9|medium-sized
CASSVAGALTEAFF
>TRBJ2-5|TRBV6-5|medium-sized
CASRPAGPWTETQYF
>TRBJ2-7|TRBV30|medium-sized
CAWSVPEQGSREQYF
>TRBJ1-2|TRBV19|large
CASTPPGIPRNYGYTF
>TRBJ1-1|TRBV10-3|large
CAISEPPIWTFF
>TRBJ1-2|TRBV29-1|medium-sized
CSVEDGYGYTF
>TRBJ2-3|TRBV19|large
CASSVSTDTQYF
>TRBJ2-2|TRBV7-2|large
CASSLIKGGLTPTGELFF
>TRBJ2-7|TRBV20-1|-
CSARPVAGTYEQYF
>TRBJ2-5|TRBV15|-
CATSRVPLRLAGARRETQYF
>TRBJ2-5|TRBV9|-
CASSVTSGGQGETQYF
>TRBJ2-3|TRBV6-2/TRBV6-3|-
CASSYPLAGASTDTQYF
>TRBJ2-7|TRBV18|medium-sized
CASSPKEGSEQYF
>TRBJ2-1|TRBV20-1|-
CSASSGGAGDEQFF
>TRBJ1-5|TRBV6-2/TRBV6-3|-
CASSYPLAGGETQHF
>TRBJ1-6|TRBV20-1|-
CSARYGQPNSPLHF
>TRBJ1-4|TRBV20-1|-
CSASAYGATNEKLFF
>TRBJ1-3|TRBV12-3/TRBV12-4|-
CASSPAHSSGNTIYF
>TRBJ1-4|TRBV29-1|medium-sized
CSVGTGSVRTNEKLFF
>TRBJ1-5|TRBV12-3/TRBV12-4|-
CASSSGRVNQPQHF
>TRBJ2-3|TRBV6-1|-
CASSEAIAGGIDEQYF
>TRBJ2-1|TRBV4-2|-
CASSQEGDRNNEQFF
>TRBJ1-2|TRBV6-5|-
CASSYSGGGYTF
>TRBJ2-1|TRBV6-1|large
CASRRRGTGELNEQFF
>TRBJ2-7|TRBV11-2|-
CASSRAVGASYEQYF